One sample yielded the 28 T cell receptor beta chains listed below, sequenced in a study of T cell clones after liver transplantation (dated by TCRdb to between 2018 and 2020). The library relied on the immunoSEQ multiplex PCR assay. TCRdb limited this immuneACCESS table to in-frame rearrangements with V and J called. A share of clones is missing; checked studies link under half to unresolved V genes, and the rest is unexplained. Across this sample there are around 78,000 clones, with less than 90% seen only once. The top ten hold 2.5% to 3% of the sample. The sample consisted of CD4+ T cells from blood, taken at the 22-month timepoint. These receptors all come from a human patient who received a liver transplant. After a transplant, not all T cells may be the patient's own; some may come from the graft donor.

Written as DNA, the CDR3 is TGTGCCAGTAGTCCGCTCGGGACGCTCTCCTACGAGCAGTACTTC. Protein sequence: CASSPLGTLSYEQYF. The chain carries TRBV19 and TRBJ2-7; either TRBD1 or TRBD2 may supply D (5 bases each). V lost 5 bases and J 0 bases, leaving 14 bases between the germline ends. The CDR3 covers 15 residues. Looked up from germline, CDR1 is LNHDA and CDR2 is SQIVND (reference sequence). The variable domain in full, with the rest retrieved from reference TRBV19 and TRBJ2-7, is DGGITQSPKYLFRKEGQNVTLSCEQNLNHDAMYWYRQDPGQGLRLIYYSQIVNDFQKGDIAEGYSVSREKKESFPLTVTSAQKNPTAFYLCASSPLGTLSYEQYFGPGTRLTVT.

CDR3 DNA sequence: TGCGCCAGCAGCCATCCCACTAGCGGAACACAAGAGACCCAGTACTTC. Its translation: CASSHPTSGTQETQYF. The genes are TRBV4-1 and TRBJ2-5; 8 bases are a match to TRBD2. Looked up from germline, CDR1 is MGHRA and CDR2 is YSYEKL. Trimming at V came to 3 bases and at J to 2 bases, leaving 8 bases not matched to a gene. The CDR3 consists of 16 residues.

This clone was seen only a few times. The chain recombines TRBV7-6 with TRBJ2-7, with TRBD1 matching over 9 bases. Trimming removed 1 base from V and 2 bases from J; junction bases left unmatched: 3. Germline loops: CDR1 SGHVS, CDR2 FNYEAQ. There are 15 residues in the CDR3. The CDR3 spells CASSLERQGAYEQYF. CDR3 nucleotides: TGTGCCAGCAGCTTAGAGCGACAGGGGGCCTACGAGCAGTACTTC. The whole variable domain, remainder taken from reference TRBV7-6 and TRBJ2-7, is GAGVSQSPRYKVTKRGQDVALRCDPISGHVSLYWYRQALGQGPEFLTYFNYEAQQDKSGLPNDRFSAERPEGSISTLTIQRTEQRDSAMYRCASSLERQGAYEQYFGPGTRLTVT.

V gene TRBV19 combines with J gene TRBJ2-3; TRBD2 matches at 10 bases. V gave up 2 bases and J gave up 5 bases; unmatched junction bases: 7. This CDR3 comprises 16 residues. The germline V gene encodes CDR1 LNHDA and CDR2 SQIVND (reference sequence). CDR3 loop: CASSISSGGPIDTQYF. The DNA for the CDR3 is TGTGCCAGTAGTATAAGTAGCGGGGGGCCTATAGATACGCAGTATTTT.

J is TRBJ2-6 and V is TRBV19; D may be TRBD1 (6 bases). CDR1 LNHDA and CDR2 SQIVND come from the germline V gene (reference sequence). Deletions cut 2 bases from V and 0 bases from J, with 17 bases between. The CDR3 spans 19 residues. The CDR3 nucleotides are TGTGCCAGTAGTATATTAGGTGGACAGCCCTCCTCTGGGGCCAACGTCCTGACTTTC. Its translation is CASSILGGQPSSGANVLTF. Together with reference TRBV19 and TRBJ2-6, the CDR3 gives the full variable domain: DGGITQSPKYLFRKEGQNVTLSCEQNLNHDAMYWYRQDPGQGLRLIYYSQIVNDFQKGDIAEGYSVSREKKESFPLTVTSAQKNPTAFYLCASSILGGQPSSGANVLTFGAGSRLTVL.

The count of this clone is one. The genes are TRBV7-2 and TRBJ2-1; tentatively, D is TRBD2 (6 bases). CDR3 length: 15 amino acids. With 4 bases removed from V and 8 bases from J, the gap between germline ends came to 18 bases. The germline V gene has CDR1 SGHTA and CDR2 FQGNSA. CDR3 loop: CASSSRDGSRDEQFF. DNA of the CDR3: TGTGCCAGCAGCTCCCGGGACGGGAGTCGGGATGAGCAGTTCTTC.

This clone has a single count. V is TRBV7-2 and J is TRBJ1-5; D ambiguous. Deletions cut 1 base from V and 5 bases from J, with 9 bases between. Germline CDR1 reads SGHTA; CDR2 reads FQGNSA. The CDR3 covers 14 residues. CDR3 DNA: TGTGCCAGCAGCTTAGGGGGAAACTATCAGCCCCAGCATTTT. Its translation: CASSLGGNYQPQHF.

The chain is built from TRBV5-1 and TRBJ2-3; 14 nucleotides agree with TRBD2. The J segment lost 7 bases and the V segment lost 3 bases, leaving 10 bases of the junction unmatched. Per germline, CDR1 SGHRS and CDR2 YFSETQ. The CDR3 contains 17 residues. CDR3 sequence: CASSSEGLAGEGNTQYF. In DNA form, the CDR3 reads TGCGCCAGCAGCTCCGAGGGACTAGCGGGGGAGGGTAATACGCAGTATTTT.

The J gene is TRBJ1-1, the V gene TRBV18; possible D gene TRBD1, 6 bases. CDR1 is KGHSH and CDR2 is LQKENI in the germline V gene. CDR3 length equals 17 residues. V was clipped by 1 base and J by 3 bases, with 18 bases between them. CDR3 sequence reads: CASSPQVRGRGDTEAFF. The DNA for the CDR3 is TGTGCCAGCTCACCACAAGTCCGGGGGCGCGGGGACACTGAAGCTTTCTTT. The full variable domain, its missing parts supplied by reference TRBV18 and TRBJ1-1, is NAGVMQNPRHLVRRRGQEARLRCSPMKGHSHVYWYRQLPEEGLKFMVYLQKENIIDESGMPKERFSAEFPKEGPSILRIQQVVRGDSAAYFCASSPQVRGRGDTEAFFGQGTRLTVV.

The chain recombines TRBV6-6 with TRBJ2-5; possible D gene TRBD2, 6 bases. CDR1 and CDR2 from the germline V gene are MNHNY and SVGAGI (reference sequence). Trimming pared 4 bases from V and 2 bases from J, leaving 8 bases between. There are 13 residues in the CDR3. The CDR3 sequence: CASSSAGQETQYF. DNA of the CDR3: TGTGCCAGCAGTTCCGCGGGACAAGAGACCCAGTACTTC.

The V gene is TRBV19, the J gene TRBJ1-4; 8 bases are a match to TRBD1. With V trimmed by 4 bases and J by 3 bases, 4 bases remained unmatched. Germline CDR1 is LNHDA and CDR2 is SQIVND (reference sequence). CDR3 length: 15 amino acids. The CDR3 loop is CASSNQGASNEKLFF. CDR3 DNA sequence: TGTGCCAGTAGTAACCAGGGGGCCTCTAATGAAAAACTGTTTTTT.

The chain joins TRBV4-1 to TRBJ2-3, with D unresolved. V dropped 1 base and J dropped 5 bases, with 10 bases sitting between them. The CDR3 totals 14 residues. The germline CDR1 and CDR2 sequences are MGHRA and YSYEKL. Here the CDR3 reads CASSQVTGVDTQYF. The CDR3 DNA reads as TGCGCCAGCAGCCAAGTCACGGGCGTAGATACGCAGTATTTT.

The V call is TRBV19, the J call TRBJ2-5; 9 nucleotides align to TRBD2. V shed 3 bases, J shed 4 bases, and the junction held 9 bases outside the gene matches. This CDR3 is built from 16 residues. The V gene's germline CDR1 is LNHDA and CDR2 SQIVND (reference sequence). CDR3: CASSMLAGGPGETQYF. The CDR3 DNA reads TGTGCCAGTAGTATGCTGGCGGGGGGGCCGGGAGAGACCCAGTACTTC.

The chain joins TRBV10-2 to TRBJ1-1, with D maybe TRBD1 (6 bases). This CDR3 spans 13 amino acids. V gave up 8 bases and J gave up 1 base, with 11 bases separating them. Germline V CDR1 and CDR2: WSHSY, SAAADI. The chain's CDR3 is CASSSQGNTEAFF. The CDR3 nucleotides read TGCGCCAGCTCCTCACAGGGGAACACTGAAGCTTTCTTT.

V is TRBV5-1 and J is TRBJ2-7, with D unresolved. CDR3 length: 15 amino acids. Germline CDR1 SGHRS, CDR2 YFSETQ. Between the trimmed V and J ends, which lost 0 bases and 3 bases, there was a span of 13 bases. The CDR3 DNA is TGCGCCAGCAGCTTGGCGGACGCTAGAGGCTACGAGCAGTACTTC. It translates to CASSLADARGYEQYF.

The J gene is TRBJ2-6, the V gene TRBV7-6, with a weak D call TRBD2 (6 bases). The V and J ends lost 0 bases and 3 bases respectively, with 18 bases between them. CDR1 and CDR2 (germline): SGHVS, FNYEAQ. CDR3 length: 19 amino acids. The CDR3 nucleotides are TGTGCCAGCAGCTTAGCGGCTGGGGGGTCAATAGGTGGGGCCAACGTCCTGACTTTC. Amino acid sequence: CASSLAAGGSIGGANVLTF. The full variable domain, in which reference TRBV7-6 and TRBJ2-6 provide the parts outside the CDR3, is GAGVSQSPRYKVTKRGQDVALRCDPISGHVSLYWYRQALGQGPEFLTYFNYEAQQDKSGLPNDRFSAERPEGSISTLTIQRTEQRDSAMYRCASSLAAGGSIGGANVLTFGAGSRLTVL.

The rearrangement links TRBV18 to TRBJ1-2; D may be TRBD1 (6 bases). Trimming stripped 3 bases from V and 7 bases from J, with 21 bases between. The CDR3 has 16 amino acids. From germline, CDR1 is KGHSH and CDR2 LQKENI. CDR3: CASSPGGARFAAGYTF. CDR3 sequence (DNA): TGTGCCAGCTCACCGGGGGGGGCTAGGTTCGCCGCTGGCTACACCTTC.

This rearrangement joins TRBV15 to TRBJ2-3; 8 nucleotides match TRBD1. With 1 base clipped from V and 2 bases from J, the junction kept 8 bases outside the gene matches. Germline loops: CDR1 LNHNV, CDR2 YYDKDF (reference sequence). The CDR3 runs 17 residues. The CDR3 DNA sequence: TGTGCCACCAGCAGAGCTTGGGACAGGAAAAACACAGATACGCAGTATTTT. Translating it yields CATSRAWDRKNTDTQYF.

This chain joins TRBV5-6 and TRBJ2-7; either TRBD1 or TRBD2 may supply D (5 bases each). V lost 1 base and J lost 3, with 11 bases in between. There are 14 residues in the CDR3. Germline assignment: CDR1 SGHDT and CDR2 YYEEEE. The CDR3 loop reads CASSLTGPIYEQYF. The DNA for the CDR3 is TGTGCCAGCAGCTTGACGGGACCGATCTACGAGCAGTACTTC.

Points on this clone: Within the sample, other DNA sequences also encode this same CDR3. The gene calls are TRBV7-2 and TRBJ1-2, with unresolved D. The germline gives CDR1 SGHTA, CDR2 FQGNSA. The V end lost 0 bases, the J end lost 7 bases, and 9 bases lay between the germline ends. The CDR3 runs to 13 residues. The CDR3 is CASSLAGSGGYTF. The DNA of the CDR3 is TGTGCCAGCAGCTTAGCGGGAAGCGGTGGCTACACCTTC.

The chain combines TRBV7-3 with TRBJ2-3; D not resolved. The germline V and J ends were trimmed by 6 bases and 2 bases, with 15 bases remaining between them. This CDR3 is built from 15 residues. CDR1 is SGHTA and CDR2 is FQGTGA in the germline V gene. The CDR3 loop is CASSPQPGPTDTQYF. The CDR3 nucleotides are TGTGCCAGCAGTCCCCAACCGGGTCCCACAGATACGCAGTATTTT. Supplemented by reference TRBV7-3 and TRBJ2-3, the full variable domain reads GAGVSQTPSNKVTEKGKYVELRCDPISGHTALYWYRQSLGQGPEFLIYFQGTGAADDSGLPNDRFFAVRPEGSVSTLKIQRTERGDSAVYLCASSPQPGPTDTQYFGPGTRLTVL.

This clone has just a few counts. The chain joins TRBV7-3 to TRBJ2-3; 10 nucleotides line up with TRBD2. The V gene's germline CDR1 is SGHTA and CDR2 FQGTGA. This CDR3 spans 16 amino acids. The trim removed 1 base at V and 4 bases at J, leaving 5 bases unmatched. CDR3: CASSLRAGGRSDTQYF. CDR3 nucleotide sequence: TGTGCCAGCAGCTTAAGAGCGGGGGGGCGGTCAGATACGCAGTATTTT.

The V call is TRBV4-3, the J call TRBJ2-5; 7 bases are shared with TRBD2. CDR3 size: 15 residues. V shed 0 bases and J 3 bases; nucleotides not matched to a gene: 4. The germline V gene has CDR1 LGHNA and CDR2 YSLEER. The CDR3 coding sequence is TGCGCCAGCAGCCAAGAGGGAACTAGCGAAGAGACCCAGTACTTC. It encodes CASSQEGTSEETQYF.

The V call is TRBV18, the J call TRBJ1-4; 9 bases are shared with TRBD1. The V and J ends lost 2 bases and 6 bases, in that order; junction bases with no gene match: 13. The germline V gene encodes CDR1 KGHSH and CDR2 LQKENI. The CDR3 covers 18 residues. The CDR3: CASSPTILQGASDEKLFF. CDR3 in DNA: TGTGCCAGCTCACCAACGATCCTACAGGGGGCGAGTGATGAAAAACTGTTTTTT.

The table lists this clone with a count of one. The chain uses TRBV6-1 and TRBJ1-2; D ambiguous. This CDR3 region has 12 residues. The V end was cut by 3 bases, the J end by 5 bases, with 7 bases between. Germline V gene sequence: CDR1 MNHNS, CDR2 SASEGT. CDR3 sequence (DNA): TGTGCCAGCAGTGACGACATATATGGCTACACCTTC. It encodes CASSDDIYGYTF.

This chain joins TRBV4-1 and TRBJ2-3; D is unresolved. Between the trimmed V and J ends, which lost 0 bases and 10 bases, there was a span of 17 bases. Germline V gene sequence: CDR1 MGHRA, CDR2 YSYEKL. This CDR3 is 15 amino acids long. This CDR3 is CASSQDLYGLRAQYF. The CDR3 DNA sequence: TGCGCCAGCAGCCAAGATCTTTACGGCCTACGGGCGCAGTATTTT.

V is TRBV7-9 and J is TRBJ2-3; 11 bases fit TRBD2. The CDR3 has 19 residues. The junction had 19 bases not matched to a gene; V was cut back by 5 bases and J by 6 bases. CDR1 is SEHNR and CDR2 is FQNEAQ in the germline V gene (reference sequence). In DNA, the CDR3 is TGTGCCAGCAGCCCACGGGTCATCTGGACTAGCGGGTCTACCGATACGCAGTATTTT. It yields the protein CASSPRVIWTSGSTDTQYF.

To note about this clone: Within the sample, other DNA sequences also encode this same CDR3. The chain employs TRBV15 and TRBJ2-7, with D perhaps matching TRBD2 (5 bases). V shed 0 bases and J shed 2 bases, with 8 bases lying between them. The germline gives CDR1 LNHNV, CDR2 YYDKDF (reference sequence). The CDR3 sequence is 14 residues long. This CDR3 reads CATSREGGPYEQYF. Here the CDR3 DNA reads TGTGCCACCAGCAGAGAGGGCGGGCCCTACGAGCAGTACTTC.